Below are 21 T cell receptor beta chains sequenced from a single sample in a study of CD8+ T cells in alopecia areata. This sample's treatment: oral pan-JAK inhibitor, 5-10 mg twice daily. Sequencing templates came from extracted RNA that was reverse transcribed into cDNA. TCRdb's copy holds only in-frame clones and misses some; the assay was immunoSEQ multiplex PCR. The sample lists 110,000 to 150,000 clones, roughly four fifths seen once, with around a quarter in the top ten. The sample consisted of CD8+ T cells sorted from blood, taken at week 4, from a patient treated with tofacitinib. These receptor sequences come from a human donor with alopecia areata.

This clone showed up just a few times. The chain recombines TRBV7-9 with TRBJ2-4, with D unresolved. Germline lookup yields CDR1 SEHNR and CDR2 FQNEAQ (reference sequence). Deletions cut 5 bases from V and 10 bases from J, with 9 bases between. This CDR3 is built from 11 residues. In DNA form, the CDR3 reads TGTGCCAGCAGCCTGGGCGAGATTCAGTACTTC. Translated, it gives CASSLGEIQYF.

The V gene is TRBV19, the J gene TRBJ1-1, with TRBD1 matching 7 bases. The V gene end was trimmed by 5 bases and the J gene end by 11 bases; junction bases not matched to a gene: 11. The CDR3 consists of 13 residues. Per germline, CDR1 LNHDA and CDR2 SQIVND (reference sequence). In DNA, the CDR3 is TGTGCCAGTAGTTCGCCAGGGGGGGATCGGGCTTTCTTT. Its protein is CASSSPGGDRAFF.

V and J are TRBV25-1 and TRBJ2-1, with D uncertain. This CDR3 is 14 amino acids long. The germline V and J ends were trimmed by 1 base and 6 bases, with 10 bases remaining between them. CDR1 MGHDK and CDR2 SYGVNS come from the germline V gene. CDR3 nucleotide sequence: TGTGCCAGCAGTGAATGGCTAGAAATCAATGAGCAGTTCTTC. Translating it yields CASSEWLEINEQFF.

The chain combines TRBV4-1 with TRBJ1-6; D is ambiguous. The germline V gene has CDR1 MGHRA and CDR2 YSYEKL. The CDR3 consists of 15 residues. Trimming removed 3 bases from V and 9 bases from J, with 15 bases in between. CDR3 in DNA: TGCGCCAGCAGCCAGCCTTGGACCAGGCGTTCACCCCTCCACTTT. Translation: CASSQPWTRRSPLHF.

This clone appeared once. This chain uses TRBV27 with TRBJ2-3, with a weak D call TRBD1 (6 bases). The germline V gene encodes CDR1 MNHEY and CDR2 SMNVEV (reference sequence). Trimming shortened V by 5 bases and J by 3 bases, and 15 bases separated the two germline ends. This CDR3 is 15 amino acids long. The CDR3 sequence is CASSIYRVGTDTQYF. The CDR3 DNA sequence: TGTGCCAGCAGTATCTACAGGGTTGGGACAGATACGCAGTATTTT.

The chain recombines TRBV4-1 with TRBJ1-1; possible D gene TRBD1, 5 bases. Trimming removed 3 bases at V and 3 bases at J, with 14 bases between. In germline, CDR1 is MGHRA, CDR2 YSYEKL. The CDR3 is 15 residues long. CDR3 loop: CASSHRGGADTEAFF. As DNA, the CDR3 is TGCGCCAGCAGCCATCGTGGGGGTGCGGACACTGAAGCTTTCTTT.

V gene TRBV6-5 combines with J gene TRBJ2-7, with 7 bases that match TRBD1. Per germline, CDR1 MNHEY and CDR2 SVGAGI. The CDR3 loop spans 15 amino acids. V dropped 6 bases and J dropped 2; count of bases not matched to a gene: 10. The CDR3, as DNA: TGTGCCAGCAGAACTACCGGGACAGCACCCTACGAGCAGTACTTC. Translated: CASRTTGTAPYEQYF.

The chain carries TRBV5-5 and TRBJ2-7; TRBD2 might be the D (6 bases). The germline V gene encodes CDR1 SGHKS and CDR2 YYEKEE (reference sequence). CDR3 length: 16 residues. Trimming stripped 0 bases from V and 4 bases from J, with 17 bases between. As DNA, the CDR3 is TGTGCCAGCAGCTTGGGCGGGAAGACCGCCTCTTACGAGCAGTACTTC. This encodes CASSLGGKTASYEQYF.

The V gene is TRBV29-1, the J gene TRBJ2-1; no clear D. The germline V and J ends were trimmed by 7 bases and 9 bases, with 16 bases remaining between them. CDR3 length: 12 residues. Germline CDR1 and CDR2: SQVTM and ANQGSEA. The CDR3 nucleotides read TGCAGCGCAACAATGACGGGTGGTGAGCAGTTCTTC. Protein sequence: CSATMTGGEQFF.

As to this clone: A far larger clone is off by one base, so a read error is likely. The chain carries TRBV14 and TRBJ2-1; 11 bases are a match to TRBD2. Germline assignment: CDR1 SGHDN and CDR2 FVKESK. The CDR3 spans 15 residues. V gave up 4 bases and J gave up 4 bases; unmatched junction bases: 3. CDR3 DNA: TGTGCCAGCAGCCCTACTAGCGGGGGTTACAATGAGCAGTTCTTC. Its protein is CASSPTSGGYNEQFF. Full variable domain (missing parts from reference TRBV14 and TRBJ2-1): EAGVTQFPSHSVIEKGQTVTLRCDPISGHDNLYWYRRVMGKEIKFLLHFVKESKQDESGMPNNRFLAERTGGTYSTLKVQPAELEDSGVYFCASSPTSGGYNEQFFGPGTRLTVL.

This clone was counted between two and nine times. V is TRBV7-8 and J is TRBJ2-7; D not certain. CDR3 length: 12 amino acids. CDR1 is SGHVS, CDR2 FQNEAQ, per germline. V shed 2 bases and J shed 6 bases, with 8 bases lying between them. The CDR3 loop reads CASSLLGFEQYF. DNA of the CDR3: TGTGCCAGCAGCTTACTGGGGTTCGAGCAGTACTTC.

The CDR3 DNA follows: TGTGCCAGTAGTATCCGGACGGAACTAGAGACCCAGTACTTC. Its translation: CASSIRTELETQYF. The rearrangement uses TRBV19 and TRBJ2-5; D gene ambiguous. The germline gives CDR1 LNHDA, CDR2 SQIVND (reference sequence). V lost 3 bases and J 4 bases, leaving 12 bases between the germline ends. This CDR3 is built from 14 residues.

The chain carries TRBV7-8 and TRBJ2-7; 7 bases match TRBD1. In germline, CDR1 is SGHVS, CDR2 FQNEAQ. The CDR3 has 15 amino acids. V lost 4 bases, J lost 2 bases, and 8 bases stayed unmatched. Here the CDR3 reads CASSSIRQGPYEQYF. The CDR3 DNA is TGTGCCAGCAGCTCAATCCGACAGGGTCCCTACGAGCAGTACTTC.

The chain carries TRBV15 and TRBJ1-2; the match to TRBD1 covers 10 bases. Germline trimming cut 2 bases from V and 4 bases from J; bases unmatched to any gene: 7. The germline V gene encodes CDR1 LNHNV and CDR2 YYDKDF (reference sequence). This CDR3 comprises 16 residues. The CDR3 sequence: CATSRSTGGAGYGYTF. DNA for the CDR3: TGTGCCACCAGCAGATCGACAGGGGGCGCTGGCTATGGCTACACCTTC.

V usage is TRBV7-6 and J usage is TRBJ2-1; 7 positions match TRBD1. Per the germline V gene, CDR1 is SGHVS and CDR2 is FNYEAQ. The V and J ends lost 3 bases and 7 bases, in that order; junction bases with no gene match: 6. CDR3 length equals 14 residues. The CDR3 sequence is CASSFDREGNEQFF. CDR3 nucleotides: TGTGCCAGCAGCTTCGACAGGGAAGGGAATGAGCAGTTCTTC.

V gene TRBV4-1 combines with J gene TRBJ2-4; possible D gene TRBD2, 5 bases. This CDR3 is 14 amino acids long. Trimming stripped 2 bases from V and 6 bases from J, with 11 bases between. CDR1 and CDR2 from the germline V gene are MGHRA and YSYEKL. The CDR3 is CASSQFGERNIQYF. The CDR3 nucleotides are TGCGCCAGCAGCCAATTCGGGGAGAGAAACATTCAGTACTTC.

The genes are TRBV27 and TRBJ2-7; TRBD1 matches 7 bases. The CDR3 consists of 13 residues. Trimming took 4 bases from V and 2 from J; bases not matched to a gene: 2. Germline loops: CDR1 MNHEY, CDR2 SMNVEV (reference sequence). CDR3 amino acids: CASSWQGAYEQYF. The CDR3 DNA follows: TGTGCCAGCAGTTGGCAGGGGGCCTACGAGCAGTACTTC.

The chain joins TRBV4-1 to TRBJ2-2, with D possibly matching TRBD1 (6 bases). Trimming stripped 2 bases from V and 1 base from J, with 11 bases between. Looked up from germline, CDR1 is MGHRA and CDR2 is YSYEKL. The CDR3 extends over 16 amino acids. The CDR3: CASSQQTTGNTGELFF. Here the CDR3 DNA reads TGCGCCAGCAGCCAACAAACGACAGGGAACACCGGGGAGCTGTTTTTT.

This clone has just one count. The chain couples TRBV30 to TRBJ2-3; perhaps D is TRBD1 or TRBD2 (7 bases each). Trimming left V 8 bases short and J 1 base short, with 19 bases between. The CDR3 runs 15 residues. In germline, CDR1 is GTSNPN, CDR2 SVGIG (reference sequence). CDR3 coding DNA: TGTGCCCGTCGAGGGAGGGGGCAAGGCACAGATACGCAGTATTTT. Its translation: CARRGRGQGTDTQYF.

V usage is TRBV5-6 and J usage is TRBJ2-5; no clear D gene. This CDR3 is 14 amino acids long. Trimming removed 0 bases from V and 5 bases from J, with 11 bases in between. CDR1 SGHDT and CDR2 YYEEEE come from the germline V gene. This CDR3 reads CASSLVTFGETQYF. The CDR3 coding sequence is TGTGCCAGCAGCTTGGTGACCTTTGGGGAGACCCAGTACTTC.

This sequence joins TRBV5-1 and TRBJ2-3; TRBD2 aligns across 10 bases. This CDR3 region has 17 residues. CDR1 and CDR2 from the germline V gene are SGHRS and YFSETQ. V dropped 0 bases and J dropped 6; count of bases not matched to a gene: 10. CDR3 loop: CASSLVGGLARGDTQYF. The CDR3 DNA sequence: TGCGCCAGCAGCTTGGTAGGGGGACTAGCGCGAGGGGATACGCAGTATTTT.